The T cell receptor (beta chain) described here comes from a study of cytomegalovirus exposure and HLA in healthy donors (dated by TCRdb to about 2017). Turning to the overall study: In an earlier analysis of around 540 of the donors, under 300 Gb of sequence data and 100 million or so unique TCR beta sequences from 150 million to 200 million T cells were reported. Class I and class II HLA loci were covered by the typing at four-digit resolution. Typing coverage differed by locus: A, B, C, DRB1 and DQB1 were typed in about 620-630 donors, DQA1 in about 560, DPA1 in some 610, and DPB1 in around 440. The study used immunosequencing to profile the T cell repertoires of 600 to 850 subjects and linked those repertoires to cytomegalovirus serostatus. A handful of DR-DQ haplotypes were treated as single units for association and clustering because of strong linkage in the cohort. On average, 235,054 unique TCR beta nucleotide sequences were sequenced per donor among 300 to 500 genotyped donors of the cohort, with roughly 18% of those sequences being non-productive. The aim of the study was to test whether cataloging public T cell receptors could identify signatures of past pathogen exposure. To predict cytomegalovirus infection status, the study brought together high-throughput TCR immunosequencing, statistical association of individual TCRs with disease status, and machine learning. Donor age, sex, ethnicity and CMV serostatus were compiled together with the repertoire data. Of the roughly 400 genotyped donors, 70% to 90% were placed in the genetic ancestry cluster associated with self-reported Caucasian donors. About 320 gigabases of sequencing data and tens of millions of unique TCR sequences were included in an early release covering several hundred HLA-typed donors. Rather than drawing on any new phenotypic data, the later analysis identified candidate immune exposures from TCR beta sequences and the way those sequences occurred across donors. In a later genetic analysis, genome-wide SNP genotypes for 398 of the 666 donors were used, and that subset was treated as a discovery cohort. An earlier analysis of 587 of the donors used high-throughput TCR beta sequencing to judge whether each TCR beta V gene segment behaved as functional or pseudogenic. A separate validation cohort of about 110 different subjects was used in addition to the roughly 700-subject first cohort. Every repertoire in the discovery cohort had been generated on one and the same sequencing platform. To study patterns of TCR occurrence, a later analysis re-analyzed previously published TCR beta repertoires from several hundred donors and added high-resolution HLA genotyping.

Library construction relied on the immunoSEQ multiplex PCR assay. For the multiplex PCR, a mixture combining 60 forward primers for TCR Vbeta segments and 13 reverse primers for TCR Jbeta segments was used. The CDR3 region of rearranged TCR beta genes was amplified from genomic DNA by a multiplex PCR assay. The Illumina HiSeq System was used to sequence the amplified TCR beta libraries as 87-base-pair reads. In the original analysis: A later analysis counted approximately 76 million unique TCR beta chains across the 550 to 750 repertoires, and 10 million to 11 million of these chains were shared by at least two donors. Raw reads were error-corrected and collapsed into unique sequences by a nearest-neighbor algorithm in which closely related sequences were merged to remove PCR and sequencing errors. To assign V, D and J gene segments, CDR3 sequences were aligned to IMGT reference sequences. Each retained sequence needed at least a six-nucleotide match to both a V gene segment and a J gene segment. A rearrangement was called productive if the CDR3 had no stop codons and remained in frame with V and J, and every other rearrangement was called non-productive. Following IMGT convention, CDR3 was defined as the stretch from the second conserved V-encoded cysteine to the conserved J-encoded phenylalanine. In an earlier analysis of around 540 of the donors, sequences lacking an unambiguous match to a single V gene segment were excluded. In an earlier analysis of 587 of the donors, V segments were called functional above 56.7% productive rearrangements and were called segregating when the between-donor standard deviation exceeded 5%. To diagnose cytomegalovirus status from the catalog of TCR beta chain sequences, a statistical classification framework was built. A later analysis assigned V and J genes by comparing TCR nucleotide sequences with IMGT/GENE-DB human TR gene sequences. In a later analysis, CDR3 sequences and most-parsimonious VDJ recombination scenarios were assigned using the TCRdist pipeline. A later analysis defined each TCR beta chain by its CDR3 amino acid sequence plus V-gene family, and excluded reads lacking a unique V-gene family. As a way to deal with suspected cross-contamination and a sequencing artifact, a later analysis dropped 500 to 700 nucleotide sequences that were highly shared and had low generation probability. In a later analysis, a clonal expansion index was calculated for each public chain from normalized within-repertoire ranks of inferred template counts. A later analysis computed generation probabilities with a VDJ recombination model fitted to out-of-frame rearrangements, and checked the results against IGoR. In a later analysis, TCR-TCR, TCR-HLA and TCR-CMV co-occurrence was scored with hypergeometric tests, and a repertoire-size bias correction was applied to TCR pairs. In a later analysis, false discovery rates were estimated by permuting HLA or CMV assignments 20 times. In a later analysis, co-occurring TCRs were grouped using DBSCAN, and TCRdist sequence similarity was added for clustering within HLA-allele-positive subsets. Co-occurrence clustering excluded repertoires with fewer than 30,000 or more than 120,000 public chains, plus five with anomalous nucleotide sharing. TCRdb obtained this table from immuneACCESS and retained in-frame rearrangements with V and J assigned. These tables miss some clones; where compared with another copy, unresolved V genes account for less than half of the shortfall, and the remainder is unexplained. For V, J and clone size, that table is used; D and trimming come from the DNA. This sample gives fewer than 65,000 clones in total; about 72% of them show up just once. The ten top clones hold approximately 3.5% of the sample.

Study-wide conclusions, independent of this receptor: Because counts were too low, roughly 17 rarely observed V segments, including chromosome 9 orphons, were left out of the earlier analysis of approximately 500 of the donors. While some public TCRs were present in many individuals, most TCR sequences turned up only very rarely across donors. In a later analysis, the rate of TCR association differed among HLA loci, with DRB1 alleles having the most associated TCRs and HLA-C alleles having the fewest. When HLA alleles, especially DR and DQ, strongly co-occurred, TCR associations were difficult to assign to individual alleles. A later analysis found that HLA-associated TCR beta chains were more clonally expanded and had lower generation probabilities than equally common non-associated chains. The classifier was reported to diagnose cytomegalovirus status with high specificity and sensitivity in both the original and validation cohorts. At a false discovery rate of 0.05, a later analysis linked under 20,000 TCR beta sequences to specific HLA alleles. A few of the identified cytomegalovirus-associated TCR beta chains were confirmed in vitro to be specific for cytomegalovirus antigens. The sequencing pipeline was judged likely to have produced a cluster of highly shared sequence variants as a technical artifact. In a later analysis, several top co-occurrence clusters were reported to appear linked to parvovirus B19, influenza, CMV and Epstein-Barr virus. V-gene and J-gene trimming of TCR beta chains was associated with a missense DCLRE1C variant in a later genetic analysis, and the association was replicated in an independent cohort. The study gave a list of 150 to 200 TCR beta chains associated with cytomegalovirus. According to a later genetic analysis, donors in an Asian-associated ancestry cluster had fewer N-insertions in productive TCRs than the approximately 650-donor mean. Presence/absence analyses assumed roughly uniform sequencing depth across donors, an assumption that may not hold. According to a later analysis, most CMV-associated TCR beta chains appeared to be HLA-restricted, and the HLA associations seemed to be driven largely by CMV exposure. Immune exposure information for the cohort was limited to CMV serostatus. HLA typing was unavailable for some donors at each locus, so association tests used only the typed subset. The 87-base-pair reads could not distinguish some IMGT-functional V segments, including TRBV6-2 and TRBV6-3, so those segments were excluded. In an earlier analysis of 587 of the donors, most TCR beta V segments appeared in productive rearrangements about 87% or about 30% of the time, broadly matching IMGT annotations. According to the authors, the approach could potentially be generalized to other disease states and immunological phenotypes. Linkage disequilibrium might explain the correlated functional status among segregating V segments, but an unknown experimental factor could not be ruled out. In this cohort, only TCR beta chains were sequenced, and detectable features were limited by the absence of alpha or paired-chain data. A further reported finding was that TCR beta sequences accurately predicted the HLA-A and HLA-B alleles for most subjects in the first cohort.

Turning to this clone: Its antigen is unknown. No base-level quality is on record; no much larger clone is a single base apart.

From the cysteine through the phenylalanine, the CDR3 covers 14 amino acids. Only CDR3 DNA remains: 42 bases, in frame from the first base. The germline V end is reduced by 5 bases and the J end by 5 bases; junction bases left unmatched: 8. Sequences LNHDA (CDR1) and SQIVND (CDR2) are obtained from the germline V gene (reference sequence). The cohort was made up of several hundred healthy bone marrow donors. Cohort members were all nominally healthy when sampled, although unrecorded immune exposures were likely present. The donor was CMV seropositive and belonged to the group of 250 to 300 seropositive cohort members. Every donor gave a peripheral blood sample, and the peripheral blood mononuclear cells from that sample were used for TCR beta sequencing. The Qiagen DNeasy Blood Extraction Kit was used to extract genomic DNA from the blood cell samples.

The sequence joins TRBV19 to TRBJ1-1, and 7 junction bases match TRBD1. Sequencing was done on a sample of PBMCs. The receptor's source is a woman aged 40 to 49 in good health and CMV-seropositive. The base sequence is TGTGCCAGTAGTTTACAGGGGAAGCTGACTGAAGCTTTCTTT. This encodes CASSLQGKLTEAFF.